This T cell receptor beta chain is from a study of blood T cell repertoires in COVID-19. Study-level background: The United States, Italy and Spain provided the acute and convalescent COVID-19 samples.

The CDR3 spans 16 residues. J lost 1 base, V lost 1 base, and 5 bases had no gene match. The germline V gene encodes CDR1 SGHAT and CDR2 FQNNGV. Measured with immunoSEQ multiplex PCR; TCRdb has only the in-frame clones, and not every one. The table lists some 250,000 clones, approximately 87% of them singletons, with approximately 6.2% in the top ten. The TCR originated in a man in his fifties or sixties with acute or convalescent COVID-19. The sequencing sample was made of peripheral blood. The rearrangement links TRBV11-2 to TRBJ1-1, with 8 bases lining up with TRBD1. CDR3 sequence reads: CASSLGQGAGNTEAFF. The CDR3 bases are TGTGCCAGCAGCTTAGGTCAGGGGGCTGGGAACACTGAAGCTTTCTTT.